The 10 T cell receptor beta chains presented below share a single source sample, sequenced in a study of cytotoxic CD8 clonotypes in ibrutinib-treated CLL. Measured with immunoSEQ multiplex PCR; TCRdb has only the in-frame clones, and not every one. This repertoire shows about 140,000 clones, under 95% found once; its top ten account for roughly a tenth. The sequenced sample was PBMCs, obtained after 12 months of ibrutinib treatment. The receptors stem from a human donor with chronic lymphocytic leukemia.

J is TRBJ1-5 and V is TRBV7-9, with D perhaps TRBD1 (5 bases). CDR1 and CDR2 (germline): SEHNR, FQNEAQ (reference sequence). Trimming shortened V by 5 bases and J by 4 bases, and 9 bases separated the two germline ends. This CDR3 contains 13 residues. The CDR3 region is CASSRDSNQPQHF. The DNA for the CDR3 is TGTGCCAGCAGCCGTGACAGTAATCAGCCCCAGCATTTT. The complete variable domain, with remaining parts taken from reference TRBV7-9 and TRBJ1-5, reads DTGVSQNPRHKITKRGQNVTFRCDPISEHNRLYWYRQTLGQGPEFLTYFQNEAQLEKSRLLSDRFSAERPKGSFSTLEIQRTEQGDSAMYLCASSRDSNQPQHFGDGTRLSIL.

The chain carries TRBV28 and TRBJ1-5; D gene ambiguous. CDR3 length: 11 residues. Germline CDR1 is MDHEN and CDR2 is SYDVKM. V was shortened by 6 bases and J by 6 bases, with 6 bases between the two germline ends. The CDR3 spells CASSGSQPQHF. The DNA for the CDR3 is TGTGCCAGCAGCGGGAGTCAGCCCCAGCATTTT.

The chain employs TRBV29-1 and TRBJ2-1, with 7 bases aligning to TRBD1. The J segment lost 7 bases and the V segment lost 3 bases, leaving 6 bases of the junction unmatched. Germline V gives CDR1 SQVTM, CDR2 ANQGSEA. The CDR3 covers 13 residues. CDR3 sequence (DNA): TGCAGCGTTGAGCAGGGGGATCTAAATGAGCAGTTCTTC. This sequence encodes CSVEQGDLNEQFF.

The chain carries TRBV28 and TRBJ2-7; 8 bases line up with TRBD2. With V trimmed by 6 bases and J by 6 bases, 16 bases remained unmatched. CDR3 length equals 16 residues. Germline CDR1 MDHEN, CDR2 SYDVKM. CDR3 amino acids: CASSPTPGTSFFEQYF. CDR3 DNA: TGTGCCAGCAGCCCTACCCCCGGGACTAGTTTCTTCGAGCAGTACTTC.

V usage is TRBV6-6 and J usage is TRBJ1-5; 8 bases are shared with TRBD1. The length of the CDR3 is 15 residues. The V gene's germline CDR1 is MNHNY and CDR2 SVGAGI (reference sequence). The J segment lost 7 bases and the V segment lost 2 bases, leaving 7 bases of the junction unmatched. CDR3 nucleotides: TGTGCCAGCAGTTACCGGACAGGGAATGGACAGCCCCAGCATTTT. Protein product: CASSYRTGNGQPQHF.

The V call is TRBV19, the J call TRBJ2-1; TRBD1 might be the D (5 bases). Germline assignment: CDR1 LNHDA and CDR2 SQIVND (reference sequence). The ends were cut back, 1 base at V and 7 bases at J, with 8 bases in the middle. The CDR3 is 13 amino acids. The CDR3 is CASSIAQGNEQFF. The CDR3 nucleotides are TGTGCCAGTAGTATAGCTCAGGGAAATGAGCAGTTCTTC.

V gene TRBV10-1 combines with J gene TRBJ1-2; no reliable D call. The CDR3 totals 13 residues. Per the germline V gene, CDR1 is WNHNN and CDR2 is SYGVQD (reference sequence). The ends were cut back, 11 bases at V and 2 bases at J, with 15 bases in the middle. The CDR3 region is CAGYLEENYGYTF. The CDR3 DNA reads TGCGCCGGCTACTTAGAGGAGAACTATGGCTACACCTTC.

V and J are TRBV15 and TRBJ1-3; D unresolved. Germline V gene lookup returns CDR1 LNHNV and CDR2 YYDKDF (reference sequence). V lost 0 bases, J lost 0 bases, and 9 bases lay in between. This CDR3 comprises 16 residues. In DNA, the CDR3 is TGTGCCACCAGCAGAGATCCTGACAACTCTGGAAACACCATATATTTT. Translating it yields CATSRDPDNSGNTIYF.

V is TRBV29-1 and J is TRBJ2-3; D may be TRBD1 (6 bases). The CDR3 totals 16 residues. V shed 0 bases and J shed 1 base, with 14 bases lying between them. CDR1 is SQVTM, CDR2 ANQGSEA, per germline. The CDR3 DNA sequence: TGCAGCGTTGAAGATGTAGAGGGGGTGGGCACAGATACGCAGTATTTT. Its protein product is CSVEDVEGVGTDTQYF.

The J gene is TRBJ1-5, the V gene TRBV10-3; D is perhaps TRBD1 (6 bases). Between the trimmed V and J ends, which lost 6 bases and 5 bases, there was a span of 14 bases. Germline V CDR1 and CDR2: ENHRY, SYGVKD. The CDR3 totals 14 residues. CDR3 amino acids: CAIRGTLTDQPQHF. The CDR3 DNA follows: TGTGCCATCAGGGGGACACTGACCGATCAGCCCCAGCATTTT.